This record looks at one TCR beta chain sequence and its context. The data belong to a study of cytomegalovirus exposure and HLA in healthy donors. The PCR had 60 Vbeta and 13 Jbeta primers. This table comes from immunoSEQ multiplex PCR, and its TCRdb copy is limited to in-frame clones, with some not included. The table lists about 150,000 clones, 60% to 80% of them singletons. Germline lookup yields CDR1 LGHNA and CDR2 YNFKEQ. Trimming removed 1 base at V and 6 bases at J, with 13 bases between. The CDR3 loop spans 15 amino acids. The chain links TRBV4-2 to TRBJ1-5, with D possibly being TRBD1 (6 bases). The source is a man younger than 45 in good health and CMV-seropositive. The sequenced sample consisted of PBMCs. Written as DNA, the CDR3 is TGTGCCAGCAGCCAAGCTACGGGGGGCGGTCAGCCCCAGCATTTT. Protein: CASSQATGGGQPQHF.